This is a list of T cell receptor beta chains from one sample in a study of spatial heterogeneity in lung cancer. From the 5' RACE reads, TCRdb called clonotypes with MiXCR, one entry per CDR3 protein. The top ten hold around 33% of the sample, which has about 47,000 distinct CDR3 sequences, 6% to 8.5% seen once. The sample in question was PBMCs, obtained at follow-up. Receptors were obtained from a female donor with early-stage non-small cell lung cancer. Both conserved end residues are part of each CDR3. Fields, in order: V gene, clone size, J gene, CDR3 length, D gene, CDR3 DNA, CDR3 protein. A D gene is named only where the DNA matches it firmly. For some rows the clone size is stated as once, few or many, or as a class when expanded; others skip it.

>TRBV4-1|many|TRBJ1-5|15|NA
TGCGCCAGCAGCCAAGGGATCCTCGCGGATCAGCCCCAGCATTTT
CASSQGILADQPQHF
>TRBV9|few|TRBJ2-3|13|NA
TGTGCCAGCAGCGTAAAGGTTTCAGATACGCAGTATTTT
CASSVKVSDTQYF
>TRBV7-2|NA|TRBJ1-4|14|NA
TGTGCCAGCAGCTTCCTCGCAACTAATGAAAAACTGTTTTTT
CASSFLATNEKLFF
>TRBV20-1|few|TRBJ2-7|12|NA
TGCAGTGCTACGCGACTCGTTCGCGAGCAGTACTTC
CSATRLVREQYF
>TRBV18|many|TRBJ2-4|19|NA
TGTGCCAGCTCACCATTATCTCAGGGCAGATCTTCGGCCAAAAACATTCAGTACTTC
CASSPLSQGRSSAKNIQYF
>TRBV28|many|TRBJ1-1|14|NA
TGTGCCAGCAGTTTATTACGAAACGTCGCTGAAGCTTTCTTT
CASSLLRNVAEAFF
>TRBV20-1|many|TRBJ2-1|14|NA
TGCAGTGCTTTTCGGGGGGCGATGGGCAATGAGCAGTTCTTC
CSAFRGAMGNEQFF
>TRBV6-5|few|TRBJ2-7|11|TRBD1
TGTGCCAGCAGTACAGGGGTCGAGCAGTACTTC
CASSTGVEQYF
>TRBV10-2|many|TRBJ2-5|16|TRBD2
TGCGCCAGCCAGGGAAGCGGGGGAGCTAAATGGGAGACCCAGTACTTC
CASQGSGGAKWETQYF
>TRBV20-1|many|TRBJ1-2|11|TRBD1
TGCAGTGCTCGACAGGGTTATGGCTACACCTTC
CSARQGYGYTF
>TRBV10-3|many|TRBJ1-1|18|TRBD1
TGTGCCATCAGACGCGGATTGGGACAGTCCTTAGGGGACACTGAAGCTTTCTTT
CAIRRGLGQSLGDTEAFF
>TRBV5-1|NA|TRBJ2-5|16|TRBD2
TGCGCCAGCAGCTTGGGAACTAGCGCGCCTCAAGAGACCCAGTACTTC
CASSLGTSAPQETQYF
>TRBV2|NA|TRBJ2-2|14|NA
TGTGCCAGCAGTTTGGACGCGAACACCGGGGAGCTGTTTTTT
CASSLDANTGELFF
>TRBV6-1|few|TRBJ2-6|15|NA
TGTGCCAGCAGCCAACAGGGCTCTGGGGCCAACGTCCTGACTTTC
CASSQQGSGANVLTF
>TRBV6-6|many|TRBJ2-2|12|NA
TGTGCCAGCGGGGGCAGCGCCCGGGAGCTGTTTTTT
CASGGSARELFF
>TRBV6-2/TRBV6-3|many|TRBJ1-1|13|NA
TGTGCCAGCAGTTACTTGGGGGGCACTGAAGCTTTCTTT
CASSYLGGTEAFF
>TRBV19|few|TRBJ1-3|16|NA
TGTGCCAGTAGTGCCCCCGGGACCAGGCCCGGAAACACCATATATTTT
CASSAPGTRPGNTIYF
>TRBV30|many|TRBJ1-4|12|NA
TGTGCCTGGGACAGAGTTAATGAAAAACTGTTTTTT
CAWDRVNEKLFF
>TRBV7-2|many|TRBJ1-2|15|TRBD1
TGTGCCAGCAGCCTACCTCAGACAGGGAACTATGGCTACACCTTC
CASSLPQTGNYGYTF
>TRBV12-3/TRBV12-4|few|TRBJ1-4|16|NA
TGTGCCAGCAGTTTAGACAGGGAGGCAACTAATGAAAAACTGTTTTTT
CASSLDREATNEKLFF